The next 18 T cell receptor beta chains were all read from a single sample in a study of early T cells in non-severe SARS-CoV-2 infection. TCRdb re-analysed the 5' RACE reads in MiXCR, keeping a single row per CDR3 protein. Seen here are roughly 34,000 distinct CDR3 sequences, 6.8% observed once, and the top ten hold around 23%. Sequencing was performed on whole blood, taken at baseline. These receptor sequences come from an adult who was a healthcare worker with PCR-confirmed SARS-CoV-2 infection or an uninfected control (not recorded which).

Details on this clonotype: A much larger clone lies one base from this, so it may be a read error. The CDR3 DNA reads as TGTGTCAGCAGCCCCCCCAGCTCGAGGGAGACCCAGTACTTC. This encodes CVSSPPSSRETQYF. The gene calls are TRBV28 and TRBJ2-5, with D hard to call. The CDR3 is 14 amino acids. Per germline, CDR1 MDHEN and CDR2 SYDVKM.

The chain couples TRBV28 to TRBJ1-1, with TRBD1 matching 9 bases. The CDR3 runs 13 residues. CDR1 is MDHEN, CDR2 SYDVKM, per germline. The V gene end was trimmed by 8 bases and the J gene end by 6 bases; junction bases not matched to a gene: 7. As DNA, the CDR3 is TGTGCCAGCGGACTACAGGGGGCGGCTGAAGCTTTCTTT. Protein product: CASGLQGAAEAFF. The full variable domain, with the rest looked up from reference TRBV28 and TRBJ1-1, is DVKVTQSSRYLVKRTGEKVFLECVQDMDHENMFWYRQDPGLGLRLIYFSYDVKMKEKGDIPEGYSVSREKKERFSLILESASTNQTSMYLCASGLQGAAEAFFGQGTRLTVV.

The chain uses TRBV4-2 and TRBJ2-7, with 7 bases matching TRBD2. This CDR3 has 15 amino acids. Germline CDR1 and CDR2: LGHNA and YNFKEQ. J lost 0 bases, V lost 0 bases, and 2 bases had no gene match. The CDR3 DNA reads TGTGCCAGCAGCCAAGATCGCGGGAGCTCCTACGAGCAGTACTTC. It translates to CASSQDRGSSYEQYF.

In this sample, this clonotype turned up a few times. V is TRBV3-1 and J is TRBJ1-2; D gene uncertain. The V end was cut by 6 bases, the J end by 2 bases, with 10 bases between. Germline V CDR1 and CDR2: LGHDT, YNNKEL (reference sequence). The length of the CDR3 is 13 residues. In nucleotides, the CDR3 is TGTGCCAGCAGGGGCGTATTAAACTATGGCTACACCTTC. This gives the protein CASRGVLNYGYTF.

In its sample, this clonotype was seen a few times. The chain carries TRBV10-3 and TRBJ1-5; D gene ambiguous. The germline gives CDR1 ENHRY, CDR2 SYGVKD. The length of the CDR3 is 12 residues. Trimming removed 2 bases at V and 8 bases at J, with 7 bases between. CDR3 sequence: CAISEGEEPQHF. The CDR3 DNA reads TGTGCCATCAGTGAGGGGGAGGAGCCCCAGCATTTT.

This clonotype came up many times. This sequence joins TRBV4-2 and TRBJ2-1; 9 bases map to TRBD2. The CDR3 contains 14 residues. J lost 6 bases, V lost 4 bases, and 4 bases had no gene match. Per the germline V gene, CDR1 is LGHNA and CDR2 is YNFKEQ. This CDR3 is CASSLGLASNEQFF. The CDR3 nucleotides read TGTGCCAGCAGCCTTGGACTAGCGAGCAATGAGCAGTTCTTC.

At least ten counts were recorded for this clonotype. CDR3 sequence reads: CASIRGRTKLQETQYF. CDR3 DNA: TGCGCCAGCATCCGGGGACGGACGAAACTACAAGAGACCCAGTACTTC. The chain has TRBV23-1 and TRBJ2-5; the D gene could be TRBD1 or TRBD2 (5 bases each). TRBV23-1 is an ORF; its function is uncertain. CDR3 length equals 16 residues. The V end lost 7 bases, the J end lost 2 bases, and 20 bases lay between the germline ends.

This clonotype has a handful of counts. The gene calls are TRBV12-3 or TRBV12-4 and TRBJ2-7; D is unresolved. V lost 4 bases, J lost 7 bases, and 14 bases lay in between. This CDR3 contains 13 residues. CDR3 coding DNA: TGTGCCAGCAGTTCCGACCCTGTTTGGGAGCAGTACTTC. Translation gives CASSSDPVWEQYF.

This clonotype was found many times. CDR3 bases: TGTGCCAGCAAAACCGGACTGTGGAACACTGAAGCTTTCTTT. Translated, it gives CASKTGLWNTEAFF. The chain uses TRBV9 and TRBJ1-1, with D unresolved. V dropped 6 bases and J dropped 1 base, with 13 bases sitting between them. This CDR3 has 14 residues. Germline lookup yields CDR1 SGDLS and CDR2 YYNGEE.

In its sample, this clonotype was seen a few times. The chain joins TRBV6-1 to TRBJ2-7; D unclear. The V gene lost 3 bases and the J gene lost 4 bases, with 7 bases spanning the gap. Germline V gene lookup returns CDR1 MNHNS and CDR2 SASEGT. The CDR3 runs to 12 residues. The CDR3 sequence is CASSEGFYEQYF. The CDR3 nucleotides are TGTGCCAGCAGTGAGGGCTTTTACGAGCAGTACTTC.

This clonotype was observed many times. The J gene is TRBJ2-7, the V gene TRBV11-2; 7 nucleotides agree with TRBD1. The CDR3 runs to 13 residues. Looked up from germline, CDR1 is SGHAT and CDR2 is FQNNGV. V dropped 6 bases and J dropped 0; count of bases not matched to a gene: 2. The CDR3 nucleotides are TGTGCCAGCAGACGGGACAGCTCCTACGAGCAGTACTTC. Translated, it gives CASRRDSSYEQYF.

The chain joins TRBV11-3 to TRBJ2-1; perhaps TRBD1 as D (5 bases). This CDR3 contains 15 residues. The ends were cut back, 0 bases at V and 9 bases at J, with 15 bases in the middle. The germline V gene encodes CDR1 SGHNT and CDR2 YENEEA. The CDR3 sequence is CASSLDRVGDAEQFF. CDR3 bases: TGTGCCAGCAGCTTAGACAGGGTAGGGGATGCTGAGCAGTTCTTC.

This clonotype was observed many times. The chain has TRBV6-6 and TRBJ2-6; possibly TRBD1 or TRBD2 for D (6 bases each). The germline CDR1 and CDR2 sequences are MNHNY and SVGAGI (reference sequence). Trimming took 5 bases from V and 2 from J, leaving 10 bases between them. The CDR3 length is 15 residues. CDR3 amino acids: CASSLGGPGANVLTF. In nucleotides, the CDR3 is TGTGCCAGCAGTCTCGGGGGCCCTGGGGCCAACGTCCTGACTTTC.

This clonotype was counted many times. This chain joins TRBV5-4 and TRBJ2-5; TRBD2 aligns across 9 bases. J was trimmed by 5 bases and V by 5 bases; bases with no gene match: 13. This CDR3 has 16 residues. Looked up from germline, CDR1 is SGHNT and CDR2 is YYREEE (reference sequence). The DNA for the CDR3 is TGTGCCAGCAGTGGGGGGTTAGCGGGAGCATGGGAGACCCAGTACTTC. It encodes CASSGGLAGAWETQYF.

The rearrangement uses TRBV7-9 and TRBJ2-1, with D perhaps TRBD1 (5 bases). The CDR3 consists of 11 residues. Trimming shortened V by 1 base and J by 15 bases, and 10 bases separated the two germline ends. Germline CDR1 and CDR2: SEHNR and FQNEAQ (reference sequence). The CDR3, as DNA: TGTGCCAGCAGCTTAGGGCAGGGATTGTTCTTC. It translates to CASSLGQGLFF.

The chain uses TRBV27 and TRBJ1-6; a weak D match, TRBD1 (5 bases). Germline V gene sequence: CDR1 MNHEY, CDR2 SMNVEV (reference sequence). V lost 5 bases and J 8 bases, leaving 10 bases between the germline ends. The CDR3 contains 13 residues. CDR3 region: CASSIRGDSPLHF. The DNA of the CDR3 is TGTGCCAGCAGTATTCGAGGGGATTCACCCCTCCACTTT.

The chain joins TRBV7-3 to TRBJ2-1, with D perhaps TRBD1 or TRBD2 (5 bases each). Trimming shortened V by 5 bases and J by 8 bases, and 16 bases separated the two germline ends. Germline lookup yields CDR1 SGHTA and CDR2 FQGTGA. The CDR3 extends over 14 amino acids. CDR3 region: CASSPVGETHEQFF. The DNA of the CDR3 is TGTGCCAGCAGCCCCGTGGGGGAGACGCATGAGCAGTTCTTC. Full variable domain (rest looked up from reference TRBV7-3 and TRBJ2-1): GAGVSQTPSNKVTEKGKYVELRCDPISGHTALYWYRQSLGQGPEFLIYFQGTGAADDSGLPNDRFFAVRPEGSVSTLKIQRTERGDSAVYLCASSPVGETHEQFFGPGTRLTVL.

A few counts support this clonotype. V usage is TRBV7-3 and J usage is TRBJ2-1, with D perhaps matching TRBD1 or TRBD2 (5 bases each). V dropped 8 bases and J dropped 11 bases, with 22 bases sitting between them. Germline-derived CDR1 and CDR2 are SGHTA and FQGTGA. This CDR3 has 14 residues. The CDR3 reads CASAATGRQFQQFF. CDR3 coding DNA: TGTGCCAGCGCCGCAACGGGGCGGCAGTTTCAGCAGTTCTTC. The whole variable domain, remainder taken from reference TRBV7-3 and TRBJ2-1, is GAGVSQTPSNKVTEKGKYVELRCDPISGHTALYWYRQSLGQGPEFLIYFQGTGAADDSGLPNDRFFAVRPEGSVSTLKIQRTERGDSAVYLCASAATGRQFQQFFGPGTRLTVL.